This T cell receptor (beta chain) was found in a study of blood T cell repertoires in COVID-19. Turning to the study itself: Nucleic acid was either cDNA or gDNA, and it came from T cells, B-cell-depleted T cells, or PBMCs.

Authors' analysis steps: Estimates of nucleated cell counts were drawn from the amplification of reference gene primers. Clones were read by immunoSEQ multiplex PCR, and TCRdb kept only the in-frame ones, dropping some. V and J calls and clone size follow that table, whereas D and trimming were derived from the DNA. The sample consists of 88,000 or so clones, more than 75% of them appearing once. V lost 4 bases to trimming and J lost 7 bases, with 25 bases between them. Germline V gene sequence: CDR1 SGHDN, CDR2 FVKESK. This CDR3 has 18 amino acids. The chain uses TRBV14 and TRBJ1-4; D is uncertain. Sequenced sample: peripheral blood. The TCR originated in a human donor in a cohort sampled during active COVID-19. The CDR3 sequence is CASSPPSEGVSEGEKLFF. The CDR3 nucleotides are TGTGCCAGCAGCCCCCCCAGTGAGGGAGTGAGCGAAGGTGAAAAACTGTTTTTT.